This TCR beta chain derives from a study of T cell responses to AZD1222 COVID-19 vaccine. V lost 4 bases to trimming and J lost 4 bases, with 15 bases between them. Germline V CDR1 and CDR2: SGHKS, YYEKEE (reference sequence). The CDR3 is 14 residues long. Some clones are missing from TCRdb's copy, which holds only in-frame ones; the method was immunoSEQ multiplex PCR. Among more than 150,000 clones, 85% to 95% were seen once, and the ten largest hold about 0.6%. The sequence came from an adult in good health. The chain is built from TRBV5-5 and TRBJ2-7; TRBD1 is a possible D gene (6 bases). This sample comprised peripheral blood, obtained on day 0 of AZD1222 vaccination. The CDR3 region is CASSPGAGAYEQYF. In DNA form, the CDR3 reads TGTGCCAGCAGCCCCGGGGCAGGGGCTTACGAGCAGTACTTC.